This T cell receptor beta chain was sequenced for a study of human T cells and chemical hapten exposure. As for time point: healthy volunteer bleed at 2 weeks. It was unfractionated whole blood from which total RNA was extracted. This clonotype occurred many times. J was trimmed by 5 bases and V by 2 bases; bases with no gene match: 13. Germline values: CDR1 SGHDN, CDR2 FVKESK. There are 17 residues in the CDR3. TCRdb called the RACE reads again in MiXCR, with one record for every CDR3 protein. The sample contains approximately 90,000 distinct CDR3 sequences, just under 9% of which appear only once. This TCR came from a female donor in good health. Some clones in this sample may be carry-over from other donors' samples. The sample consisted of whole blood. The rearrangement uses TRBV14 and TRBJ1-2; 8 bases align to TRBD1. The CDR3 is CASSQTTGGEAVYGYTF. The CDR3 DNA reads TGTGCCAGCAGCCAAACCACAGGGGGAGAGGCGGTTTATGGCTACACCTTC.